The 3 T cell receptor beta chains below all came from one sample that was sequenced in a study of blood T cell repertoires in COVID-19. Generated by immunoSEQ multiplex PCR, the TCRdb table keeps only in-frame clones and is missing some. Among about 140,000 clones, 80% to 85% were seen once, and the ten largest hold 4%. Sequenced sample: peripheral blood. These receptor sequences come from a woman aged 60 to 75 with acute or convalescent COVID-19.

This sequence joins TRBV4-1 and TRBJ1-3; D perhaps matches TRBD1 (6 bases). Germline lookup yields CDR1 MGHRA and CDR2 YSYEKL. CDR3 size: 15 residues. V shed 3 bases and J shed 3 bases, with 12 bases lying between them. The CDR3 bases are TGCGCCAGCAGCCACGTTCGGGACAATGGAAACACCATATATTTT. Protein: CASSHVRDNGNTIYF.

Here the CDR3 DNA reads TGTGCCAGCAGCCTGTATGAGCAGTTCTTC. The encoded protein is CASSLYEQFF. The chain has TRBV28 and TRBJ2-1, with D hard to call. Germline CDR1 MDHEN, CDR2 SYDVKM. V was pared by 6 bases and J by 8 bases, with 5 bases between. This CDR3 has 10 residues.

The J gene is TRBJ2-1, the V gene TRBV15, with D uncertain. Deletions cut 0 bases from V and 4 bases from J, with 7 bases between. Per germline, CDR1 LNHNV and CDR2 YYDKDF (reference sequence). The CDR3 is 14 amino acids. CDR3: CATSRELEYNEQFF. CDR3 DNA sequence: TGTGCCACCAGCAGAGAGTTAGAGTACAATGAGCAGTTCTTC.